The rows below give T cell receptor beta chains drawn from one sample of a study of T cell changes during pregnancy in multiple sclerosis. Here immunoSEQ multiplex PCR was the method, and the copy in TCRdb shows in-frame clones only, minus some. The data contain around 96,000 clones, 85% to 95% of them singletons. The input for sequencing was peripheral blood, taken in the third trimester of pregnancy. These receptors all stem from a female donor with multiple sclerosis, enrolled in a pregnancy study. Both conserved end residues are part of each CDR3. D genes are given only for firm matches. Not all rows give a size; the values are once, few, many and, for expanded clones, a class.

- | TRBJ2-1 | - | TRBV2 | CASRAGDWEFF | TGTGCCAGCAGGGCAGGGGATTGGGAGTTCTTC
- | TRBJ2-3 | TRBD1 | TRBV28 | CASSAGTGGVRDTQYF | TGTGCCAGCAGCGCGGGGACAGGGGGTGTGAGAGATACGCAGTATTTT
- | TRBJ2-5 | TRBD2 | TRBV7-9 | CASSRLLAGEDTQYF | TGTGCCAGCAGCCGTCTACTAGCGGGAGAGGACACCCAGTACTTC
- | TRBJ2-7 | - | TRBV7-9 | CASSLLDTNYEQYF | TGTGCCAGCAGCTTATTGGACACTAACTACGAGCAGTACTTC
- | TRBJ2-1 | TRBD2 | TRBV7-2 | CASSLAGAGRAYNEQFF | TGTGCCAGCAGCTTAGCCGGAGCAGGGAGGGCCTACAATGAGCAGTTCTTC
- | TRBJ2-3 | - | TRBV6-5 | CASTAFRGDTQYF | TGTGCCAGCACTGCATTCCGGGGGGATACGCAGTATTTT
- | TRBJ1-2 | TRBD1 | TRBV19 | CASSIRGPPTNYGYTF | TGTGCCAGTAGTATAAGGGGGCCACCGACTAACTATGGCTACACCTTC
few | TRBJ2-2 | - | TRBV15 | CATSRGHSTGELFF | TGTGCCACCAGCAGAGGTCACAGCACCGGGGAGCTGTTTTTT
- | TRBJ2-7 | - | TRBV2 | CASRPLDRPAYEQYF | TGTGCCAGTCGACCCCTAGATCGTCCGGCCTACGAGCAGTACTTC
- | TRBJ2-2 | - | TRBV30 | CAWSVRGSGELFF | TGTGCCTGGAGTGTAAGGGGATCCGGGGAGCTGTTTTTT
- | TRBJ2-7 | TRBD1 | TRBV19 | CASSQPGQGSYEQYF | TGTGCCAGTAGCCAACCGGGACAGGGGTCCTACGAGCAGTACTTC
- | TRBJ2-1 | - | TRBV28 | CASTIGLNNEQFF | TGTGCCAGCACCATTGGGCTAAACAATGAGCAGTTCTTC
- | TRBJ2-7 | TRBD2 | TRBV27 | CASRRGRVGLAGVRTYEQYF | TGTGCCAGCAGGCGGGGCAGGGTGGGACTAGCGGGAGTCAGAACCTACGAGCAGTACTTC
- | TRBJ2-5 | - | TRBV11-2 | CASSFLGRRLYF | TGTGCCAGCAGCTTCTTGGGCCGGCGTCTCTACTTC
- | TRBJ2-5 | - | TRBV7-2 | CASSTLTETQYF | TGTGCCAGCAGCACACTAACAGAGACCCAGTACTTC
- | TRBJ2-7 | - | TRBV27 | CASSSTYEQYF | TGTGCCAGCAGTTCTACCTACGAGCAGTACTTC
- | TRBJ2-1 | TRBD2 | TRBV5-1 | CASTQKLAGKVNEQFF | TGCGCCAGCACCCAAAAACTAGCGGGAAAAGTCAATGAGCAGTTCTTC
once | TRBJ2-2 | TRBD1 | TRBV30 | CAWRRDRGVTGELFF | TGTGCCTGGCGCCGGGACAGGGGCGTCACCGGGGAGCTGTTTTTT
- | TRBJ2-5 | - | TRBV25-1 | CASSEFRGAQETQYF | TGTGCCAGCAGTGAATTCCGGGGGGCCCAAGAGACCCAGTACTTC
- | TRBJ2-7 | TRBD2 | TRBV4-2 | CASSQTAGGRVAEQYF | TGTGCCAGCAGCCAAACGGCGGGCGGGAGGGTGGCCGAGCAGTACTTC
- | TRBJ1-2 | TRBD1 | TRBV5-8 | CASSLGQQAYYGYTF | TGTGCCAGCAGCCTGGGACAGCAAGCATACTATGGCTACACCTTC
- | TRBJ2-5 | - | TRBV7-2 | CASSFGPGVETQYF | TGTGCCAGCAGCTTTGGGCCAGGGGTGGAGACCCAGTACTTC
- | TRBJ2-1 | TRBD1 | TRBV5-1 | CASSTSGTGGPGLWYNEQFF | TGCGCCAGCAGCACATCCGGGACAGGGGGCCCAGGACTTTGGTACAATGAGCAGTTCTTC
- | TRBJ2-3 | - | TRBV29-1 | CSVNRVVTDTQYF | TGCAGCGTGAACCGGGTAGTCACAGATACGCAGTATTTT
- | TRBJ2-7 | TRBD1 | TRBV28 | CASSLRTGLYEQYF | TGTGCCAGCAGTTTGCGGACAGGCCTCTACGAGCAGTACTTC
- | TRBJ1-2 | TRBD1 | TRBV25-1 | CASSVGGQGPNYGYTF | TGTGCCAGCAGTGTAGGAGGACAGGGACCTAACTATGGCTACACCTTC
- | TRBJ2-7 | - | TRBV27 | CASSLQGSYEQYF | TGTGCCAGCAGCCTGCAGGGCTCCTACGAGCAGTACTTC
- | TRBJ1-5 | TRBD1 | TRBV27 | CASSEMTGRNQPQHF | TGTGCCAGCAGTGAAATGACAGGGAGGAATCAGCCCCAGCATTTT
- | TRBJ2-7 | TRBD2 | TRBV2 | CASRAGLAGATYEQYF | TGTGCCAGCAGAGCAGGACTAGCGGGAGCGACCTACGAGCAGTACTTC
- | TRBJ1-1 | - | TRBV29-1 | CSVEFLGNTEAFF | TGCAGCGTTGAATTTCTCGGGAACACTGAAGCTTTCTTT
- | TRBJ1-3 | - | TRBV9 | CASSVLDIGNTIYF | TGTGCCAGCAGCGTCCTGGACATCGGAAACACCATATATTTT
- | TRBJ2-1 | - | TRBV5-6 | CASSLRALSSYNEQFF | TGTGCCAGCAGCTTGCGAGCGCTTAGCTCCTACAATGAGCAGTTCTTC
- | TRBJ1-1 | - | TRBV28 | CASARRNTEAFF | TGTGCCAGCGCCAGGCGGAACACTGAAGCTTTCTTT
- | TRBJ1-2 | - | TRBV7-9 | CASSLVTGARGYTF | TGTGCCAGCAGCTTAGTAACAGGCGCTAGAGGCTACACCTTC
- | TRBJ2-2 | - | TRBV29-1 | CSVGLATGELFF | TGCAGCGTCGGCCTAGCGACCGGGGAGCTGTTTTTT
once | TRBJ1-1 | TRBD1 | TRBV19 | CASSIWGTGPRAEAFF | TGTGCCAGTAGTATTTGGGGGACAGGTCCTCGAGCCGAAGCTTTCTTT